The rows below give T cell receptor beta chains drawn from one sample of a study of identical twins. TCRdb processed the 5' RACE reads anew with MiXCR; each CDR3 protein has one entry. The sample includes some 660,000 distinct CDR3 sequences, under 9% of them seen just once. The same data also contributed to another study, on yellow fever vaccine responses in identical twins.

Source material: PBMCs. These receptors came from a young woman in good health. The CDR3 runs from the conserved cysteine through the conserved F or W. A D gene is named only where the DNA matches it firmly. Clone size is not always given. Where it is, it says once, few, many or a class for expanded clones.

j_call: TRBJ2-5
d_call: TRBD2
clone_size: many
v_call: TRBV7-8
cdr3_nt: TGTGCCAGCAGCTTAGGGCTAGCGGGGCGAATGGAGACCCAGTACTTC
cdr3_aa: CASSLGLAGRMETQYF

j_call: TRBJ2-7
d_call: NA
clone_size: few
v_call: TRBV20-1
cdr3_nt: TGCTGTGCTAGAGACCAAGAATTGATTCCGAGCTCCTACGAGCAGTACTTC
cdr3_aa: CCARDQELIPSSYEQYF

j_call: TRBJ2-3
d_call: NA
clone_size: few
v_call: TRBV7-9
cdr3_nt: TGTGCCAGCAGCTTAGGAACCCCGGATACGCAGTATTTT
cdr3_aa: CASSLGTPDTQYF

j_call: TRBJ2-7
d_call: NA
clone_size: NA
v_call: TRBV4-3
cdr3_nt: TGCGCCAGCAGCCAGGGGGTACCGCGGGACTACGAGCAGTACTTC
cdr3_aa: CASSQGVPRDYEQYF

j_call: TRBJ1-2
d_call: NA
clone_size: NA
v_call: TRBV29-1
cdr3_nt: TGCAGCGTTGAGGGGGTGCGCTATGGCTACACCTTC
cdr3_aa: CSVEGVRYGYTF

j_call: TRBJ1-5
d_call: NA
clone_size: NA
v_call: TRBV7-9
cdr3_nt: TGTGCCAGCACCACACCCCCGTCCAACAATCAGCCCCAGCATTTT
cdr3_aa: CASTTPPSNNQPQHF

j_call: TRBJ2-3
d_call: NA
clone_size: NA
v_call: TRBV27
cdr3_nt: TGTGCCAGCAGTTTATTTGGCAGCCGCACAGATACGCAGTATTTT
cdr3_aa: CASSLFGSRTDTQYF

j_call: TRBJ2-5
d_call: NA
clone_size: NA
v_call: TRBV12-3/TRBV12-4
cdr3_nt: TGTGCCAGCAGTTTAGGGCGGGATCTAGTAGAGACCCAGTACTTC
cdr3_aa: CASSLGRDLVETQYF

j_call: TRBJ2-1
d_call: NA
clone_size: few
v_call: TRBV21-1
cdr3_nt: TGTGCCAGCAGCAAAGCGACGAGGGTTGGACTAGCGGAATACAATGAGCAGTTCTTC
cdr3_aa: CASSKATRVGLAEYNEQFF

j_call: TRBJ2-5
d_call: TRBD1
clone_size: NA
v_call: TRBV24-1
cdr3_nt: TGTGCCACCAGTGACTCGGACAGGATCCAAGAGACCCAGTACTTC
cdr3_aa: CATSDSDRIQETQYF

j_call: TRBJ2-4
d_call: NA
clone_size: few
v_call: TRBV5-1
cdr3_nt: TGCGCCAGCAGCCCGGGTCGGGGATGGGAAAACATTCAGTACTTC
cdr3_aa: CASSPGRGWENIQYF

j_call: TRBJ2-2
d_call: NA
clone_size: NA
v_call: TRBV11-2
cdr3_nt: TGTGCCAGCAGCTTAGACTGGGGGGAGCTGTTTTTT
cdr3_aa: CASSLDWGELFF

j_call: TRBJ2-7
d_call: TRBD2
clone_size: once
v_call: TRBV2
cdr3_nt: TGTGCCACCAAATCACAAGCGGGAGGGTACGAGCAGTACTTC
cdr3_aa: CATKSQAGGYEQYF

j_call: TRBJ2-3
d_call: NA
clone_size: NA
v_call: TRBV20-1
cdr3_nt: TGCAGTGCTAGTCAGGGGACGGCAGATACGCAGTATTTT
cdr3_aa: CSASQGTADTQYF

j_call: TRBJ2-3
d_call: TRBD2
clone_size: few
v_call: TRBV24-1
cdr3_nt: TGTGCCACCCACTCTAGCGGGAGAAAAGATACGCAGTATTTT
cdr3_aa: CATHSSGRKDTQYF

j_call: TRBJ2-3
d_call: NA
clone_size: few
v_call: TRBV20-1
cdr3_nt: TGCAGTGCTAGGCCGGGGGAGCGGGTGGCAGATACGCAGTATTTT
cdr3_aa: CSARPGERVADTQYF

j_call: TRBJ2-5
d_call: NA
clone_size: many
v_call: TRBV6-1
cdr3_nt: TGTGCCAGCAGTGATGAGGCAGGGACCCAAGAGACCCAGTACTTC
cdr3_aa: CASSDEAGTQETQYF

j_call: TRBJ1-6
d_call: NA
clone_size: NA
v_call: TRBV12-5
cdr3_nt: TGTGCTAGTGGTTTGGAACTAAACTCACCCCTCCACTTT
cdr3_aa: CASGLELNSPLHF

j_call: TRBJ2-5
d_call: NA
clone_size: few
v_call: TRBV7-8
cdr3_nt: TGTGCCAGCACCCCGGTGGTTGTGGGGGGGCTGTTAGAGACCCAGTACTTC
cdr3_aa: CASTPVVVGGLLETQYF

j_call: TRBJ2-7
d_call: TRBD1
clone_size: few
v_call: TRBV11-2
cdr3_nt: TGTGCCAGCAGCCGGAATGGGGACAGGATGAACGAGCAGTACTTC
cdr3_aa: CASSRNGDRMNEQYF

j_call: TRBJ2-7
d_call: NA
clone_size: NA
v_call: TRBV20-1
cdr3_nt: TGCAGCTACGGAAAGCCGTCGTCCTACGAGCAGTACTTC
cdr3_aa: CSYGKPSSYEQYF

j_call: TRBJ2-5
d_call: NA
clone_size: few
v_call: TRBV6-5
cdr3_nt: TGTGCCACCGGCAGGGGAGGTGAGACCCAGTACTTC
cdr3_aa: CATGRGGETQYF

j_call: TRBJ2-3
d_call: TRBD2
clone_size: NA
v_call: TRBV6-1
cdr3_nt: TGTGCCAGCAGGGCGACTAGCGGACTCACAGATACGCAGTATTTT
cdr3_aa: CASRATSGLTDTQYF